Listed here are 28 T cell receptor beta chains from one sample, sequenced in a study of memory CD4+ T cells and cytomegalovirus serostatus. The repertoire was sequenced with immunoSEQ multiplex PCR; TCRdb's copy has only in-frame clones and lacks some. Counted here are tens of thousands of clones, just under 80% occurring once; the ten biggest clones make up roughly 0.8%. Single viable CD3+CD4+CD8-CD45RO+ cells were sorted as the memory CD4+ T cells. What was sequenced was memory CD4+ T cells from blood. The receptors stem from an adult in good health and CMV-seronegative.

The chain combines TRBV7-2 with TRBJ1-1; no firm D call. Germline assignment: CDR1 SGHTA and CDR2 FQGNSA. CDR3 length: 14 amino acids. V gave up 2 bases and J gave up 1 base, with 8 bases separating them. Here the CDR3 reads CASSLYSGNTEAFF. The CDR3, as DNA: TGTGCCAGCAGCTTATATTCAGGGAACACTGAAGCTTTCTTT. Variable domain in full (rest from reference TRBV7-2 and TRBJ1-1): GAGVSQSPSNKVTEKGKDVELRCDPISGHTALYWYRQSLGQGLEFLIYFQGNSAPDKSGLPSDRFSAERTGGSVSTLTIQRTQQEDSAVYLCASSLYSGNTEAFFGQGTRLTVV.

There are a few counts of this clone. The chain joins TRBV7-2 to TRBJ2-7; D call uncertain. The CDR3 consists of 14 residues. V was trimmed by 2 bases and J by 1 base, leaving 9 bases between them. Germline loops: CDR1 SGHTA, CDR2 FQGNSA. The CDR3, as DNA: TGTGCCAGCAGCTTACAGCGAGTGTCCTACGAGCAGTACTTC. It yields the protein CASSLQRVSYEQYF.

The rearrangement links TRBV28 to TRBJ1-4; D gene unclear. Trimming took 10 bases from V and 0 from J, leaving 6 bases between them. This CDR3 region has 12 residues. Germline assignment: CDR1 MDHEN and CDR2 SYDVKM. CDR3 protein: CAIGSTNEKLFF. The CDR3 DNA is TGTGCCATCGGGTCAACTAATGAAAAACTGTTTTTT.

In this sample, this clone turned up a few times. The genes are TRBV19 and TRBJ1-1; D gene ambiguous. The CDR3 covers 14 residues. Germline-derived CDR1 and CDR2 are LNHDA and SQIVND (reference sequence). V was clipped by 6 bases and J by 3 bases, with 14 bases between them. CDR3 sequence reads: CASRPVVSYTEAFF. DNA for the CDR3: TGTGCCAGTAGACCAGTGGTCAGTTACACTGAAGCTTTCTTT.

The chain couples TRBV2 to TRBJ2-5; 7 bases agree with TRBD1. J lost 4 bases, V lost 6 bases, and 8 bases had no gene match. The CDR3 is 14 amino acids. The germline gives CDR1 SNHLY, CDR2 FYNNEI. The DNA of the CDR3 is TGTGCCAGCAGCCAGGAGACAGGGACAGAGACCCAGTACTTC. The encoded protein is CASSQETGTETQYF.

CDR3 residues: CASSIRQGARGSYNEQFF. CDR3 DNA sequence: TGTGCCAGTAGTATAAGACAGGGGGCTCGGGGATCCTACAATGAGCAGTTCTTC. The chain couples TRBV19 to TRBJ2-1, with 10 bases aligning to TRBD1. There are 18 residues in the CDR3. Germline V gene sequence: CDR1 LNHDA, CDR2 SQIVND (reference sequence). J was trimmed by 1 base and V by 2 bases; bases with no gene match: 8.

This clone has only one observation. The gene calls are TRBV19 and TRBJ1-5; D may be TRBD1 (6 bases). Germline V CDR1 and CDR2: LNHDA, SQIVND (reference sequence). Trimming pared 6 bases from V and 6 bases from J, leaving 21 bases between. CDR3 length: 16 residues. CDR3 sequence: CASSIQSGATGQPQHF. Written as DNA, the CDR3 is TGTGCCAGTAGCATTCAATCGGGGGCAACGGGTCAGCCCCAGCATTTT.

J is TRBJ2-1 and V is TRBV11-3; the match to TRBD2 covers 7 bases. This CDR3 has 17 residues. The germline V gene has CDR1 SGHNT and CDR2 YENEEA. V shed 5 bases and J 0 bases; nucleotides not matched to a gene: 10. CDR3 sequence reads: CASSPGEGYSSYNEQFF. The CDR3 bases are TGTGCCAGCAGCCCGGGGGAGGGCTATTCCTCCTACAATGAGCAGTTCTTC.

This chain connects TRBV11-2 to TRBJ1-6, with 7 bases identical to TRBD1. Losses at the gene ends were 5 bases for V and 7 bases for J; bases not matched to a gene: 5. Germline V gives CDR1 SGHAT, CDR2 FQNNGV. The CDR3 has 14 residues. The CDR3 reads CASSRGQVNSPLHF. The CDR3 region has the DNA TGTGCCAGCAGCCGCGGACAGGTCAATTCACCCCTCCACTTT.

This clone showed up just once. J is TRBJ2-7 and V is TRBV5-5; 7 bases are shared with TRBD1. Germline CDR1 SGHKS, CDR2 YYEKEE (reference sequence). V lost 7 bases to trimming and J lost 3 bases; unmatched junction nucleotides: 16. The CDR3 has 16 residues. CDR3 sequence reads: CASETTGSAMGYEQYF. The CDR3 DNA is TGTGCCAGCGAAACGACAGGGTCGGCGATGGGCTACGAGCAGTACTTC. The complete variable domain, with remaining parts taken from reference TRBV5-5 and TRBJ2-7, reads DAGVTQSPTHLIKTRGQQVTLRCSPISGHKSVSWYQQVLGQGPQFIFQYYEKEERGRGNFPDRFSARQFPNYSSELNVNALLLGDSALYLCASETTGSAMGYEQYFGPGTRLTVT.

The rearrangement uses TRBV6-6 and TRBJ2-7; D is perhaps TRBD1 or TRBD2 (5 bases each). Germline V gives CDR1 MNHNY, CDR2 SVGAGI (reference sequence). This CDR3 region has 13 residues. V was cut by 8 bases and J by 2 bases, with 13 bases left in between. CDR3 region: CASRDGDTYEQYF. In nucleotides, the CDR3 is TGTGCCAGCCGGGACGGAGATACCTACGAGCAGTACTTC.

The chain carries TRBV27 and TRBJ2-3; 8 nucleotides agree with TRBD2. V lost 2 bases, J lost 4 bases, and 5 bases stayed unmatched. In germline, CDR1 is MNHEY, CDR2 SMNVEV (reference sequence). The CDR3 loop spans 15 amino acids. The CDR3 here is CASSLTSGGSDTQYF. CDR3 in DNA: TGTGCCAGCAGTTTAACCAGCGGGGGTTCAGATACGCAGTATTTT.

Only one count was recorded for this clone. This chain joins TRBV25-1 and TRBJ2-7; 8 bases are a match to TRBD1. This CDR3 contains 14 residues. Germline trimming cut 4 bases from V and 5 bases from J; bases unmatched to any gene: 7. Germline V gene data show CDR1 as MGHDK and CDR2 as SYGVNS. The CDR3 loop is CASSAGTGVDEQYF. Here the CDR3 DNA reads TGTGCCAGCAGTGCCGGGACAGGTGTCGACGAGCAGTACTTC.

This chain joins TRBV15 and TRBJ2-7; 8 bases line up with TRBD1. Germline CDR1 reads LNHNV; CDR2 reads YYDKDF (reference sequence). J gave up 2 bases and V 0 bases, and 0 bases lay outside the gene matches. The CDR3 consists of 14 residues. Written as DNA, the CDR3 is TGTGCCACCAGCAGAGAGGGACAGGCCTACGAGCAGTACTTC. Its translation: CATSREGQAYEQYF.

This clone showed up just a few times. The chain links TRBV2 to TRBJ1-4, with a possible D match to TRBD1 (5 bases). Trimming stripped 6 bases from V and 5 bases from J, with 13 bases between. Looked up from germline, CDR1 is SNHLY and CDR2 is FYNNEI. The CDR3 length is 14 residues. CDR3 in DNA: TGTGCCAGCAGGAAGGGGAGGACGAATGAAAAACTGTTTTTT. Its protein product is CASRKGRTNEKLFF.

This chain joins TRBV2 and TRBJ1-2, with D possibly TRBD1 on 5 matching bases. Per the germline V gene, CDR1 is SNHLY and CDR2 is FYNNEI. The CDR3 loop spans 14 amino acids. The V and J ends lost 4 bases and 6 bases respectively, with 15 bases between them. In DNA, the CDR3 is TGTGCCAGCAGTGTGACAGCGTCGGGGGATGGCTACACCTTC. Its protein product is CASSVTASGDGYTF.

The CDR3, as DNA: TGCAGCGCCAGTACAGGGGTCTCTGGAAACACCATATATTTT. It translates to CSASTGVSGNTIYF. This rearrangement joins TRBV29-1 to TRBJ1-3, with 7 bases that match TRBD1. Trimming cost V 7 bases and J 0 bases; bases outside gene matches: 6. Germline V gene data show CDR1 as SQVTM and CDR2 as ANQGSEA. This CDR3 comprises 14 residues.

This clone has just a few counts. The V and J genes are TRBV9 and TRBJ2-6; D may be TRBD1 (6 bases). The CDR3 sequence is 18 residues long. V was cut by 3 bases and J by 4 bases, with 20 bases left in between. Germline V gene lookup returns CDR1 SGDLS and CDR2 YYNGEE. The CDR3 loop reads CASSGGAGDVSGANVLTF. CDR3 bases: TGTGCCAGCAGCGGGGGCGCAGGGGATGTAAGCGGGGCCAACGTCCTGACTTTC.

This clone has only a few counts. The chain is built from TRBV29-1 and TRBJ1-1; D uncertain. Trimming stripped 3 bases from V and 1 base from J, with 12 bases between. The CDR3 loop spans 14 amino acids. Germline values: CDR1 SQVTM, CDR2 ANQGSEA. The CDR3: CSVDGVWQNTEAFF. DNA of the CDR3: TGCAGCGTTGACGGGGTATGGCAGAACACTGAAGCTTTCTTT.

The chain is built from TRBV27 and TRBJ2-7; D remains ambiguous. The V end was cut by 2 bases, the J end by 4 bases, with 6 bases between. The CDR3 totals 12 residues. CDR1 and CDR2 from the germline V gene are MNHEY and SMNVEV (reference sequence). The CDR3 here is CASSLKRYEQYF. As DNA, the CDR3 is TGTGCCAGCAGTTTAAAAAGGTACGAGCAGTACTTC.

V gene TRBV7-2 combines with J gene TRBJ1-1; D gene unclear. Germline values: CDR1 SGHTA, CDR2 FQGNSA. Trimming cost V 6 bases and J 6 bases, with 14 bases left between them. The CDR3 extends over 13 amino acids. The DNA for the CDR3 is TGTGCCAGCAGAATCGGGTTGATCGCTGAAGCTTTCTTT. This sequence encodes CASRIGLIAEAFF.

This clone has more than one count but fewer than ten. The chain combines TRBV7-2 with TRBJ2-2, with D tentatively TRBD2 (7 bases). Per germline, CDR1 SGHTA and CDR2 FQGNSA. The CDR3 extends over 17 amino acids. The germline V and J ends were trimmed by 2 bases and 3 bases, with 16 bases remaining between them. The CDR3 DNA reads as TGTGCCAGCAGCTTAAGGGGGGAGGGGTCGGACACCGGGGAGCTGTTTTTT. Protein: CASSLRGEGSDTGELFF.

This clone has a single count. This chain uses TRBV15 with TRBJ1-1; a weak D match, TRBD1 (5 bases). Trimming removed 10 bases at V and 5 bases at J, with 23 bases between. The CDR3 runs to 15 residues. The germline V gene has CDR1 LNHNV and CDR2 YYDKDF (reference sequence). The CDR3 sequence: CAIRLQGNLGTEAFF. In DNA, the CDR3 is TGTGCCATTAGACTCCAGGGTAATTTGGGGACTGAAGCTTTCTTT. Complete variable domain (other parts from reference TRBV15 and TRBJ1-1): DAMVIQNPRYQVTQFGKPVTLSCSQTLNHNVMYWYQQKSSQAPKLLFHYYDKDFNNEADTPDNFQSRRPNTSFCFLDIRSPGLGDTAMYLCAIRLQGNLGTEAFFGQGTRLTVV.

This clone showed up just once. The CDR3: CASSDSDYALEQYF. As DNA, the CDR3 is TGTGCCAGCAGCGATTCGGACTATGCTTTGGAGCAGTACTTC. The genes are TRBV2 and TRBJ2-7, with D tentatively TRBD2 (6 bases). The germline CDR1 and CDR2 sequences are SNHLY and FYNNEI. The V end lost 6 bases, the J end lost 7 bases, and 19 bases lay between the germline ends. This CDR3 is built from 14 residues. Full variable domain (rest looked up from reference TRBV2 and TRBJ2-7): EPEVTQTPSHQVTQMGQEVILRCVPISNHLYFYWYRQILGQKVEFLVSFYNNEISEKSEIFDDQFSVERPDGSNFTLKIRSTKLEDSAMYFCASSDSDYALEQYFGPGTRLTVT.

The chain recombines TRBV5-6 with TRBJ1-1; a possible D gene is TRBD1 (6 bases). V was clipped by 4 bases and J by 3 bases, with 16 bases between them. CDR1 is SGHDT, CDR2 YYEEEE, per germline. The CDR3 length is 15 residues. The CDR3 sequence is CASSPYRVRDTEAFF. The CDR3 DNA sequence: TGTGCCAGCAGCCCATACAGGGTCCGGGACACTGAAGCTTTCTTT.

The gene calls are TRBV10-3 and TRBJ2-5; 13 bases line up with TRBD2. CDR3 size: 16 residues. V was clipped by 3 bases and J by 4 bases; unmatched bases: 5. Looked up from germline, CDR1 is ENHRY and CDR2 is SYGVKD. CDR3 protein: CAISEGLAGEGETQYF. CDR3 nucleotide sequence: TGTGCCATCAGTGAAGGACTAGCGGGGGAGGGAGAGACCCAGTACTTC.

In its sample, this clone was seen once. The V call is TRBV5-4, the J call TRBJ1-2; 7 nucleotides line up with TRBD1. The CDR3 sequence is 14 residues long. Germline trimming cut 4 bases from V and 3 bases from J; bases unmatched to any gene: 6. Germline values: CDR1 SGHNT, CDR2 YYREEE (reference sequence). The CDR3 spells CASSVSGTDYGYTF. The CDR3 DNA follows: TGTGCCAGCAGCGTCTCCGGGACAGACTATGGCTACACCTTC.

The genes are TRBV9 and TRBJ1-4; D uncertain. The CDR3 sequence is 15 residues long. Germline CDR1 and CDR2: SGDLS and YYNGEE. V gave up 3 bases and J gave up 1 base, with 10 bases separating them. The CDR3 coding sequence is TGTGCCAGCAGCGCTGGGGATTTAACTAATGAAAAACTGTTTTTT. It codes for CASSAGDLTNEKLFF.